A single sample gave rise to the 31 T cell receptor beta chains below, sequenced in a study of cytomegalovirus exposure and HLA in healthy donors. PCR employed 60 Vbeta and 13 Jbeta primers. Profiling relied on immunoSEQ multiplex PCR, and the TCRdb table lists in-frame clones only, not all of them. The sample yields 130,000 to 150,000 clones, about three quarters seen once. The sequencing input was PBMCs. The origin of the receptors is a man between 40 and 49 years old in good health and CMV-seropositive.

In the case of this clone: Other DNA sequences in the sample encode the same CDR3. The CDR3 DNA is TGTGCCAGCAGCCCACCTACCGGGACAGATGGAATTAGCACAGATACGCAGTATTTT. It yields the protein CASSPPTGTDGISTDTQYF. The gene calls are TRBV9 and TRBJ2-3; 7 nucleotides agree with TRBD1. Germline assignment: CDR1 SGDLS and CDR2 YYNGEE. This CDR3 comprises 19 residues. The junction had 17 bases not matched to a gene; V was cut back by 4 bases and J by 0 bases.

This sequence joins TRBV11-2 and TRBJ1-2; 8 bases map to TRBD1. CDR3 size: 14 residues. Germline V gene lookup returns CDR1 SGHAT and CDR2 FQNNGV. V was clipped by 5 bases and J by 7 bases; unmatched bases: 9. The CDR3 coding sequence is TGTGCCAGCAGCCCGGACAGGGTAAAGGGTGGCTACACCTTC. It codes for CASSPDRVKGGYTF.

There are a few counts of this clone. The rearrangement uses TRBV18 and TRBJ1-3; TRBD1 matches 8 bases. Germline-derived CDR1 and CDR2 are KGHSH and LQKENI. The CDR3 runs 15 residues. The V segment lost 6 bases and the J segment 2 bases; nucleotides outside the gene matches: 6. CDR3 residues: CASSWDRSPGNTIYF. CDR3 bases: TGTGCCAGCTCCTGGGACAGGAGTCCTGGAAACACCATATATTTT.

CDR3 sequence: CASSPLYEQYF. CDR3 coding DNA: TGTGCCAGCTCACCTCTTTACGAGCAGTACTTC. This chain joins TRBV18 and TRBJ2-7; D uncertain. Germline loops: CDR1 KGHSH, CDR2 LQKENI. The CDR3 runs 11 residues. V dropped 3 bases and J dropped 4 bases, with 4 bases sitting between them.

The J gene is TRBJ2-5, the V gene TRBV27; possible D gene TRBD1, 6 bases. CDR3 length equals 14 residues. V was pared by 3 bases and J by 1 base, with 9 bases between. Germline lookup yields CDR1 MNHEY and CDR2 SMNVEV (reference sequence). As DNA, the CDR3 is TGTGCCAGCAGTTTTGACAGGTCCCAAGAGACCCAGTACTTC. It specifies CASSFDRSQETQYF.

V usage is TRBV5-6 and J usage is TRBJ1-2; 9 nucleotides line up with TRBD1. Germline CDR1 and CDR2: SGHDT and YYEEEE. This CDR3 contains 14 residues. Losses at the gene ends were 3 bases for V and 2 bases for J; bases not matched to a gene: 2. In DNA, the CDR3 is TGTGCCAGCAGCTCTGGACAGGGGAACTATGGCTACACCTTC. Translation: CASSSGQGNYGYTF.

The V gene is TRBV13, the J gene TRBJ2-7; maybe TRBD1 (6 bases). This CDR3 has 14 amino acids. V dropped 4 bases and J dropped 6 bases, with 16 bases sitting between them. From germline, CDR1 is PRHDT and CDR2 FYEKMQ (reference sequence). CDR3 amino acids: CASSSLTGGGEQYF. Written as DNA, the CDR3 is TGTGCCAGCAGCTCCCTGACAGGAGGCGGCGAGCAGTACTTC. Full variable domain (outside the CDR3, taken from reference TRBV13 and TRBJ2-7): AAGVIQSPRHLIKEKRETATLKCYPIPRHDTVYWYQQGPGQDPQFLISFYEKMQSDKGSIPDRFSAQQFSDYHSELNMSSLELGDSALYFCASSSLTGGGEQYFGPGTRLTVT.

This chain links TRBV11-2 with TRBJ1-1, with a tentative D call TRBD1 (5 bases). The CDR3 runs to 12 residues. In germline, CDR1 is SGHAT, CDR2 FQNNGV. V lost 5 bases to trimming and J lost 11 bases, with 15 bases between them. CDR3 in DNA: TGTGCCAGCAGCGGTTGGGAGGGGCACGCTTTCTTT. It is translated as CASSGWEGHAFF.

The J gene is TRBJ2-4, the V gene TRBV7-2, with 7 bases that match TRBD2. V lost 10 bases and J lost 1; bases outside the gene matches: 7. The germline V gene encodes CDR1 SGHTA and CDR2 FQGNSA. CDR3 length: 14 amino acids. CDR3 protein: CATGGGDAKNIQYF. The CDR3 nucleotides read TGTGCCACTGGGGGGGGTGATGCCAAAAACATTCAGTACTTC.

The V call is TRBV6-5, the J call TRBJ1-4; D is possibly TRBD1 (5 bases). Germline V gene lookup returns CDR1 MNHEY and CDR2 SVGAGI. This CDR3 spans 14 amino acids. Between the trimmed V and J ends, which lost 5 bases and 7 bases, there was a span of 14 bases. The CDR3 sequence is CASSGVSGGEKLFF. The CDR3 bases are TGTGCCAGCAGTGGCGTTTCGGGGGGTGAAAAACTGTTTTTT.

This chain links TRBV28 with TRBJ2-5, with 9 bases matching TRBD1. The CDR3 length is 15 residues. Per the germline V gene, CDR1 is MDHEN and CDR2 is SYDVKM. Trimming removed 4 bases from V and 3 bases from J; junction bases left unmatched: 6. In DNA form, the CDR3 reads TGTGCCAGCAGTTACCCGGGACAGGGTAAAGAGACCCAGTACTTC. It codes for CASSYPGQGKETQYF.

The V and J genes are TRBV6-1 and TRBJ1-1, with a tentative D call TRBD1 (6 bases). The CDR3 covers 13 residues. The ends were cut back, 4 bases at V and 4 bases at J, with 10 bases in the middle. CDR1 MNHNS and CDR2 SASEGT come from the germline V gene. The CDR3 loop reads CASSGQDSTEAFF. The DNA of the CDR3 is TGTGCCAGCAGTGGTCAGGACAGCACTGAAGCTTTCTTT.

The chain uses TRBV7-9 and TRBJ1-2; TRBD1 agrees at 8 bases. This CDR3 has 15 residues. CDR1 SEHNR and CDR2 FQNEAQ come from the germline V gene (reference sequence). The V and J ends lost 0 bases and 2 bases, in that order; junction bases with no gene match: 2. In DNA form, the CDR3 reads TGTGCCAGCAGCTTAGCCCGGACAGGGAACTATGGCTACACCTTC. It codes for CASSLARTGNYGYTF.

CDR3 sequence: CASSLAGQTHNQPQHF. The CDR3 DNA is TGTGCCAGCTCACTAGCGGGACAGACCCACAATCAGCCCCAGCATTTT. The chain recombines TRBV18 with TRBJ1-5; 7 nucleotides match TRBD1. This CDR3 has 16 amino acids. J gave up 3 bases and V 4 bases, and 9 bases lay outside the gene matches. From germline, CDR1 is KGHSH and CDR2 LQKENI.

CDR3 sequence: CASSQERDSLNEQFF. The CDR3 DNA is TGCGCCAGCAGCCAAGAACGGGACTCCTTAAATGAGCAGTTCTTC. V usage is TRBV4-3 and J usage is TRBJ2-1, with a weak D call TRBD2 (6 bases). This CDR3 spans 15 amino acids. Per germline, CDR1 LGHNA and CDR2 YSLEER. V was trimmed by 0 bases and J by 7 bases, leaving 13 bases between them.

V gene TRBV19 combines with J gene TRBJ1-4; D is ambiguous. This CDR3 is 14 amino acids long. Germline values: CDR1 LNHDA, CDR2 SQIVND (reference sequence). With 3 bases removed from V and 0 bases from J, the gap between germline ends came to 5 bases. CDR3 residues: CASSIRATNEKLFF. The CDR3 DNA is TGTGCCAGTAGTATCCGGGCAACTAATGAAAAACTGTTTTTT.

The J gene is TRBJ2-5, the V gene TRBV4-2, with TRBD2 matching over 16 bases. From germline, CDR1 is LGHNA and CDR2 YNFKEQ. The CDR3 is 19 residues long. V trimming: 0 bases; J trimming: 5 bases; junction bases outside the gene matches: 9. The CDR3 DNA reads as TGTGCCAGCAGCCAAGATTTTACGGGACTAGCGGGAGGGCCTGAGACCCAGTACTTC. Protein product: CASSQDFTGLAGGPETQYF.

V is TRBV7-9 and J is TRBJ2-5, with a possible D match to TRBD2 (7 bases). Per germline, CDR1 SEHNR and CDR2 FQNEAQ (reference sequence). Trimming took off 4 bases at V and 6 bases at J, with 15 bases between the two ends. This CDR3 region has 14 residues. The CDR3 here is CASSWASGGQTQYF. The CDR3 DNA sequence: TGTGCCAGCAGCTGGGCCTCGGGGGGCCAGACCCAGTACTTC. The full variable domain, in which reference TRBV7-9 and TRBJ2-5 provide the parts outside the CDR3, is DTGVSQNPRHKITKRGQNVTFRCDPISEHNRLYWYRQTLGQGPEFLTYFQNEAQLEKSRLLSDRFSAERPKGSFSTLEIQRTEQGDSAMYLCASSWASGGQTQYFGPGTRLLVL.

The chain has TRBV6-5 and TRBJ1-1; the match to TRBD1 covers 10 bases. With V trimmed by 7 bases and J by 3 bases, 5 bases remained unmatched. The CDR3 has 14 amino acids. Germline V lookup: CDR1 MNHEY, CDR2 SVGAGI. DNA of the CDR3: TGTGCCAGCACCCGGGACAGGGGAGACACTGAAGCTTTCTTT. It is translated as CASTRDRGDTEAFF.

The chain uses TRBV1 and TRBJ2-7; the D call of TRBD1 is as the table states it, not checked on the DNA. TRBV1 counts as a pseudogene. The CDR3 is 13 amino acids. The CDR3 bases are TGCACCATATCAAGACAGGGTCCCTACGAGCAGTACTTC. Translated, it gives CTISRQGPYEQYF.

This clone was picked up a small number of times. The rearrangement joins TRBV27 to TRBJ1-1; D is uncertain. Trimming pared 6 bases from V and 0 bases from J, leaving 11 bases between. Germline V CDR1 and CDR2: MNHEY, SMNVEV (reference sequence). The CDR3 loop spans 14 amino acids. CDR3 loop: CASSPASVNTEAFF. CDR3 nucleotides: TGTGCCAGCAGCCCAGCGTCTGTGAACACTGAAGCTTTCTTT.

The chain couples TRBV19 to TRBJ1-3; the D gene is possibly TRBD1 (6 bases). Germline-derived CDR1 and CDR2 are LNHDA and SQIVND (reference sequence). The CDR3 length is 15 residues. Between the trimmed V and J ends, which lost 5 bases and 0 bases, there was a span of 11 bases. The CDR3 sequence is CASSVGQNSGNTIYF. Here the CDR3 DNA reads TGTGCCAGTAGTGTTGGACAGAACTCTGGAAACACCATATATTTT.

The chain is built from TRBV6-5 and TRBJ2-7, with TRBD2 identical over 12 bases. The CDR3 runs to 15 residues. Germline lookup yields CDR1 MNHEY and CDR2 SVGAGI. V was pared by 6 bases and J by 1 base, with 4 bases of the junction left unmatched. The CDR3 spells CASRAGTSGSYEQYF. The CDR3 nucleotides are TGTGCCAGCAGGGCCGGGACTAGCGGGTCCTACGAGCAGTACTTC.

The chain links TRBV5-6 to TRBJ1-1; D is unresolved. V was cut by 4 bases and J by 2 bases, with 15 bases left in between. Germline assignment: CDR1 SGHDT and CDR2 YYEEEE. This CDR3 has 15 amino acids. As DNA, the CDR3 is TGTGCCAGCAGCCTCATGTGGGCGGGAAACACTGAAGCTTTCTTT. Its translation: CASSLMWAGNTEAFF.

This clone was found a few times. The chain uses TRBV6-5 and TRBJ1-5, with 9 bases fitting TRBD1. This CDR3 is built from 15 residues. The J segment lost 5 bases and the V segment lost 7 bases, leaving 9 bases of the junction unmatched. From germline, CDR1 is MNHEY and CDR2 SVGAGI. DNA of the CDR3: TGTGCCAGCAATCCGGGACAGGGTGCTGATCAGCCCCAGCATTTT. As protein: CASNPGQGADQPQHF.

V usage is TRBV27 and J usage is TRBJ1-5, with D maybe TRBD1 (6 bases). Per the germline V gene, CDR1 is MNHEY and CDR2 is SMNVEV (reference sequence). The V and J ends lost 7 bases and 6 bases respectively, with 22 bases between them. The CDR3 extends over 16 amino acids. The CDR3 DNA sequence: TGTGCCAGCAAACCACTCATTGGGGGCGCGCCTCAGCCCCAGCATTTT. This translates into CASKPLIGGAPQPQHF.

The chain links TRBV6-5 to TRBJ2-7, with D uncertain. CDR1 and CDR2 from the germline V gene are MNHEY and SVGAGI. CDR3 length: 15 residues. Between the trimmed V and J ends, which lost 4 bases and 6 bases, there was a span of 19 bases. The CDR3 sequence is CASSSNTVQVPEQYF. CDR3 bases: TGTGCCAGCAGTTCCAACACCGTGCAAGTCCCCGAGCAGTACTTC.

Concerning this clone: Other DNA sequences from this sample encode an identical CDR3 as well. The V gene is TRBV9, the J gene TRBJ1-4; D unclear. Germline CDR1 SGDLS, CDR2 YYNGEE. Deletions cut 4 bases from V and 0 bases from J, with 10 bases between. The CDR3 contains 15 residues. This chain's CDR3 is CASSRRDTTNEKLFF. CDR3 nucleotide sequence: TGTGCCAGCAGCCGTAGAGATACAACTAATGAAAAACTGTTTTTT.

This clone was seen just once. This chain joins TRBV19 and TRBJ1-6, with D uncertain. V lost 6 bases to trimming and J lost 6 bases, with 9 bases between them. Looked up from germline, CDR1 is LNHDA and CDR2 is SQIVND (reference sequence). This CDR3 is 13 amino acids long. CDR3 DNA sequence: TGTGCCAGTAGAGCGCACGGTAATTCACCCCTCCACTTT. This sequence encodes CASRAHGNSPLHF.

The gene calls are TRBV19 and TRBJ1-1; no clear D gene. CDR1 is LNHDA and CDR2 is SQIVND in the germline V gene (reference sequence). The V gene lost 4 bases and the J gene lost 1 base, with 7 bases spanning the gap. The CDR3 totals 13 residues. The CDR3 reads CASSTRGNTEAFF. CDR3 sequence (DNA): TGTGCCAGTAGTACACGGGGGAACACTGAAGCTTTCTTT.

Remarks on this clone: An end of the junction does not agree with germline; a read error may underlie this. The rearrangement joins TRBV5-1 to TRBJ2-3; 7 nucleotides agree with TRBD2. CDR3 length: 15 residues. From germline, CDR1 is SGHRS and CDR2 YFSETQ. CDR3 sequence (DNA): TGCGCCAGCAGCTTGGTAGCGACTAGCATAGATACGCAGTATTTT. Translating it yields CASSLVATSIDTQYF.